This T cell receptor (beta chain) comes out of a study of blood T cell repertoires in COVID-19. As for the study in general: The study drew acute and convalescent COVID-19 samples from the United States, Italy and Spain. The cDNA or gDNA used as material had been derived from T cells, B-cell-depleted T cells, or PBMCs.

Per the authors' pipeline: Reference gene primer amplification gave estimated nucleated cell counts. Assay: immunoSEQ multiplex PCR; the TCRdb copy retains only in-frame clones and omits some. V, J and clone size derive from that table, while D and trimming were established from the DNA sequence. The table has approximately 90,000 clones, roughly 80% seen once. CDR1 is KGHSH, CDR2 LQKENI, per germline. V gave up 4 bases and J gave up 7 bases; unmatched junction bases: 4. The CDR3 covers 13 residues. This chain links TRBV18 with TRBJ2-1; TRBD1 aligns across 7 bases. The sequence was collected from a man aged 60 to 75 with acute or convalescent COVID-19. Material for sequencing was peripheral blood. Here the CDR3 DNA reads TGTGCCAGCTCACTGAGACAGGGTAATGAGCAGTTCTTC. Its translation is CASSLRQGNEQFF.